This T cell receptor beta chain was recorded in a study of CD4 T cell repertoires in COVID-19. General observations from the study: Sharing of several most expanded SARS-CoV-2-reactive clonotypes across memory subsets suggested intraclonal diversification. Some SARS-CoV-2 clonotypes, between 7 and 25%, recurred in SARS-CoV and/or HKU1 cultures.

Deletions cut 5 bases from V and 4 bases from J, with 11 bases between. The CDR3 is 14 amino acids. Germline V gene sequence: CDR1 MDHEN, CDR2 SYDVKM. Worth noting for this clone: No antigen is known for it.

The memory T cells were sequenced right after ex vivo isolation, without culture. TCRdb's table, derived via immunoSEQ multiplex PCR, lists solely in-frame clones and lacks some. The sample lists approximately 22,000 clones; around 86% were seen once. The sequence came from a human donor who had COVID-19. The sample here was central memory CD4+ T cells from blood, taken before the COVID-19 pandemic. This sequence joins TRBV28 and TRBJ1-4, with a weak D call TRBD1 (5 bases). The CDR3 bases are TGTGCCAGCAGTAGACAGAGAGGTAATGAAAAACTGTTTTTT. Its protein product is CASSRQRGNEKLFF.